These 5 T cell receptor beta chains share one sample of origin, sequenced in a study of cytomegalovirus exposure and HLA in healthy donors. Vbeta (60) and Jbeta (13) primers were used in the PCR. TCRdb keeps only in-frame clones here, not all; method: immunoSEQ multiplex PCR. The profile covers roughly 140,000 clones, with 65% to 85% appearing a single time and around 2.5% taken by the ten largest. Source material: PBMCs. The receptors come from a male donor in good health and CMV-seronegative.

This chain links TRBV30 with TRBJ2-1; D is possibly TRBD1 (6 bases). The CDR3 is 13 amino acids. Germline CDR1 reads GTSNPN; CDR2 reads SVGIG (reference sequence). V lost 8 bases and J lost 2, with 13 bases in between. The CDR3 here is CAGQQGPYNEQFF. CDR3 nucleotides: TGTGCCGGACAACAGGGTCCCTACAATGAGCAGTTCTTC.

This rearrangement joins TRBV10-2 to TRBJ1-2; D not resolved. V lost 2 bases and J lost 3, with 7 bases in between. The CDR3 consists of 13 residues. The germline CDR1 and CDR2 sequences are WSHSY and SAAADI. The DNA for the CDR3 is TGCGCCAGCAGTGAGGGGCAGGACTATGGCTACACCTTC. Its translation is CASSEGQDYGYTF.

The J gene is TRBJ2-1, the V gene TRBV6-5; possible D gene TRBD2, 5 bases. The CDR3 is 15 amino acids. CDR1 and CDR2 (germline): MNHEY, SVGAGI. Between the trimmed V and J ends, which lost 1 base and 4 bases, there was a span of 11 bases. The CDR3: CASSYYPPGYNEQFF. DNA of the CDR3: TGTGCCAGCAGTTACTACCCGCCGGGGTACAATGAGCAGTTCTTC.

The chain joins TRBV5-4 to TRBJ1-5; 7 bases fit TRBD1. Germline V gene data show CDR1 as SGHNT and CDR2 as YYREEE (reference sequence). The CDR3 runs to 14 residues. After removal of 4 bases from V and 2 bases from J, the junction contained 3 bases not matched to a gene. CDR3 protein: CASSPGTGNQPQHF. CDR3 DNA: TGTGCCAGCAGCCCAGGGACAGGCAATCAGCCCCAGCATTTT.

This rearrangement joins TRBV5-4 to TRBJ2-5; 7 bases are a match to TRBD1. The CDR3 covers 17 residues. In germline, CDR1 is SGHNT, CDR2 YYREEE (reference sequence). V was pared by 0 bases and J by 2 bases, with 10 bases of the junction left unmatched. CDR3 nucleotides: TGTGCCAGCAGCTTGGGGGGTGAGACAGGGATACAAGAGACCCAGTACTTC. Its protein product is CASSLGGETGIQETQYF. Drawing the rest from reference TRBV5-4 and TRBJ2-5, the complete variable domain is ETGVTQSPTHLIKTRGQQVTLRCSSQSGHNTVSWYQQALGQGPQFIFQYYREEENGRGNFPPRFSGLQFPNYSSELNVNALELDDSALYLCASSLGGETGIQETQYFGPGTRLLVL.